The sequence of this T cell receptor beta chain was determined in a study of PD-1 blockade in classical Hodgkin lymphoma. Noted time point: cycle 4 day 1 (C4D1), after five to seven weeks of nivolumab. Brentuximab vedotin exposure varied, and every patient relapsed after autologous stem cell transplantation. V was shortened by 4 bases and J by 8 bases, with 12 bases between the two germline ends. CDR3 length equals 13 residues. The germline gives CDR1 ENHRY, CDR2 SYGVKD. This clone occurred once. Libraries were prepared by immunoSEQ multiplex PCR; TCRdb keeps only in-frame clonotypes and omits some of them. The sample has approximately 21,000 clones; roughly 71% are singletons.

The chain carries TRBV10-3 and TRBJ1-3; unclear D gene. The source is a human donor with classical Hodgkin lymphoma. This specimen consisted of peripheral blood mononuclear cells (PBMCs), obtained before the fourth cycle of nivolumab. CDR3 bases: TGTGCCATCAGTGTTGGCCGGGCAGACACCATATATTTT. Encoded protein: CAISVGRADTIYF.